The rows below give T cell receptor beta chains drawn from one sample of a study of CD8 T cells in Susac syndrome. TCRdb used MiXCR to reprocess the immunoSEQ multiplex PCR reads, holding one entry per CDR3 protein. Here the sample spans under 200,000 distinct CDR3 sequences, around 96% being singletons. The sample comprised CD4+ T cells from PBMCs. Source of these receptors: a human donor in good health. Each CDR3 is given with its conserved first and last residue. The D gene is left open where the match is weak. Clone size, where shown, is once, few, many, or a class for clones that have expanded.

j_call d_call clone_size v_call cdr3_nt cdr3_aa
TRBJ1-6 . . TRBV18 TGTGCCAGCTCCCCCGGGACATGGGAGTCACCCCTCCACTTT CASSPGTWESPLHF
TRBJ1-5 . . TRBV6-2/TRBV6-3 TGTGCCAGCAAAGAGCAGGGTGCCGGCAATCAGCCCCAGCATTTT CASKEQGAGNQPQHF
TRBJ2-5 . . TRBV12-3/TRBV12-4 TGTGCTAGCACGGGCACGGCGAAAGAGACCCAGTACTTC CASTGTAKETQYF
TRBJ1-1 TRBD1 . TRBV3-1 TGTGCCAGCAGCCAAACAGGGGCTAAGGTCACTGAAGCTTTCTTT CASSQTGAKVTEAFF
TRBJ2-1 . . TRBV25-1 TGTGCCAGCAGTGAATGGAAGACTGGTAGCTCCTACAATGAGCAGTTCTTC CASSEWKTGSSYNEQFF
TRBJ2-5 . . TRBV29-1 TGCAGCGTAGCAGCCTACAGGGTACAAGAGACCCAGTACTTC CSVAAYRVQETQYF
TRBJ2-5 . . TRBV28 TGTGCCAGCACCAAGTATGAGACCCAGTACTTC CASTKYETQYF
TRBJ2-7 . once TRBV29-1 TGCAGCGTTGAGCAGGGGGGGTCCTACGAGCAGTACTTC CSVEQGGSYEQYF
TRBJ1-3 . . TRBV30 TGTGCCTGGAGTGTGTTGGGGAACACCATATATTTT CAWSVLGNTIYF
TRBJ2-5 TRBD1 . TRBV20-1 TGCAGTGCTGGCCGGGACAGACAAGAGACCCAGTACTTC CSAGRDRQETQYF
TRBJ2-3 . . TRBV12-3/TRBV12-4 TGTGCCAGCAGACAGGGACCCACAGATACGCAGTATTTT CASRQGPTDTQYF
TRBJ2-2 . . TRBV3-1 TGTGCCAGCAGCCAAGGGGTTCTCACCGGGGAGCTGTTTTTT CASSQGVLTGELFF
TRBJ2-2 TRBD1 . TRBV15 TGTGCCACCAGCATCGGGACAGGGGCCGGGGAGCTGTTTTTT CATSIGTGAGELFF
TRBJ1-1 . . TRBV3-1 TGTGCCAGCAGCCAAGGGGGGGGCAGGGTAGGGACTGAAGCTTTCTTT CASSQGGGRVGTEAFF
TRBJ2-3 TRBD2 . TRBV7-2 TGTGCCAGCAGCCTCACTAGCGGGGGGCCTGGAGATACGCAGTATTTT CASSLTSGGPGDTQYF
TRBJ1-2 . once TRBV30 TGTGCCTGGACCCTTACGGGGGGCGATGGCTACACCTTC CAWTLTGGDGYTF
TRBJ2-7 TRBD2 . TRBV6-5 TGTGCCAGCAGGATCGGGGGGGGAAGCGACGAGCAGTACTTC CASRIGGGSDEQYF
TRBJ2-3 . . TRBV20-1 TGCAGTGCCCGGGGCCCCCTGGGAGATACGCAGTATTTT CSARGPLGDTQYF
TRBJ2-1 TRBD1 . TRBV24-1 TGTGCCACCAGTGCAGCGACAGGGGCCCCAGTTAATGAGCAGTTCTTC CATSAATGAPVNEQFF
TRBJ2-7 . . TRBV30 TGTGCCTGCGGACAGCCCTCCTACGAGCAGTACTTC CACGQPSYEQYF
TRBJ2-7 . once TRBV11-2 TGTGCCAGCAGCTTAGTTGTGGGTGGCGAGCAGTACTTC CASSLVVGGEQYF
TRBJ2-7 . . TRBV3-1 TGTGCCAGCAGCCCAGGACACCTCTACGAGCAGTACTTC CASSPGHLYEQYF
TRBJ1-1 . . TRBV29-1 TGCAGCGTTGAAGAGGACAGGAACACTGAAGCTTTCTTT CSVEEDRNTEAFF
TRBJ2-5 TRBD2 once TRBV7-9 TGTGCCAGCAGCCCCACTAGCGGGGAGACCCAGTACTTC CASSPTSGETQYF
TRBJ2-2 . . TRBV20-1 TGCAGTGCTAGAAGGGACTCCGCGAACACCGGGGAGCTGTTTTTT CSARRDSANTGELFF
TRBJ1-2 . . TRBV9 TGTGCCAGCAGCGTAGAAGGAAGTTTAGGTTATGGCTACACCTTC CASSVEGSLGYGYTF
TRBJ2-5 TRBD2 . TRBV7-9 TGTGCCAGCAGCTTAGCGGACCTAGCGGAAGAGACCCAGTACTTC CASSLADLAEETQYF
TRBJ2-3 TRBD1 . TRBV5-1 TGCGCCAGCAGCCAACAGACAGGGGTTACCACAGATACGCAGTATTTT CASSQQTGVTTDTQYF
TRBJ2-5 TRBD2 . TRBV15 TGTGCCACCAGCAGGCAGCGGGGGACCCAAGAGACCCAGTACTTC CATSRQRGTQETQYF
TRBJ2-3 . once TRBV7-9 TGTGCCAGCAGCCAACCGAGGTCTAGCACAGATACGCAGTATTTT CASSQPRSSTDTQYF
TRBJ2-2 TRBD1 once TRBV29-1 TGCAGCGTGTCCGGGACAGGGGCCGCGGACACCGGGGAGCTGTTTTTT CSVSGTGAADTGELFF
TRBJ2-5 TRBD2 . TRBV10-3 TGTGCCATCTCTCCCGGGACTACACAAGAGACCCAGTACTTC CAISPGTTQETQYF
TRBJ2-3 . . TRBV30 TGTGCCTGGAGTGTACGGTGGTCAGATACGCAGTATTTT CAWSVRWSDTQYF